The present TCR beta chain was sequenced within a study of cytomegalovirus exposure and HLA in healthy donors. The CDR3 has 17 residues. Germline CDR1 and CDR2: SQVTM and ANQGSEA. Germline trimming cut 3 bases from V and 0 bases from J; bases unmatched to any gene: 8. General study points: Researchers counted around 160 TCR beta chains as cytomegalovirus-associated. Reported findings show TCR beta sequences accurately forecast HLA-A and HLA-B alleles in most subjects. V- and J-gene trimming of TCR beta was linked (in a later analysis) to a missense DCLRE1C variant. CMV serostatus was the sole immune exposure information available.

A remark on this clone: The target antigen is unknown.

The primer mix had 60 Vbeta and 13 Jbeta primers. The assay was immunoSEQ multiplex PCR, and TCRdb's table has in-frame clones only and misses some. Of under 200,000 clones listed, 62% were seen once; the top ten hold 2.5% to 3%. Sequences were obtained from PBMCs. The origin of this receptor is a middle-aged man in good health and CMV-seronegative. V gene TRBV29-1 combines with J gene TRBJ2-3; 11 bases are shared with TRBD2. The CDR3 spells CSVEVAGGFTSTDTQYF. The CDR3 DNA reads as TGCAGCGTTGAGGTAGCGGGAGGGTTTACTAGCACAGATACGCAGTATTTT.